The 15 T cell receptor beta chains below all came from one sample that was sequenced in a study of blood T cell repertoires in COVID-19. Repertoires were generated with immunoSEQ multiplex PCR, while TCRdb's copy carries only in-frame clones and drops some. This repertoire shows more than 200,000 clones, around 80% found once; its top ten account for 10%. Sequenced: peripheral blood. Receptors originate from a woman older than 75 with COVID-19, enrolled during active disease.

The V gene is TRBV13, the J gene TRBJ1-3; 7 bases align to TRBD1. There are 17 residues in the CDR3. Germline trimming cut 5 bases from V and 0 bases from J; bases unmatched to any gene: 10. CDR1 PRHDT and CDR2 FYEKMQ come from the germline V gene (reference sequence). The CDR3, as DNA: TGTGCCAGCAGCGATAACTTACAGGGGACCTCTGGAAACACCATATATTTT. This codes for CASSDNLQGTSGNTIYF. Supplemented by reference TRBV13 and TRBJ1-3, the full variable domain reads AAGVIQSPRHLIKEKRETATLKCYPIPRHDTVYWYQQGPGQDPQFLISFYEKMQSDKGSIPDRFSAQQFSDYHSELNMSSLELGDSALYFCASSDNLQGTSGNTIYFGEGSWLTVV.

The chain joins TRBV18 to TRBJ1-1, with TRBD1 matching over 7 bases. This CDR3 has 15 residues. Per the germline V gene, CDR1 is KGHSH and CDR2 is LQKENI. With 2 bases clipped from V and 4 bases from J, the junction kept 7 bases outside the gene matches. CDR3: CASSPTAGGGTEAFF. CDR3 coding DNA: TGTGCCAGCTCACCAACTGCAGGGGGTGGCACTGAAGCTTTCTTT.

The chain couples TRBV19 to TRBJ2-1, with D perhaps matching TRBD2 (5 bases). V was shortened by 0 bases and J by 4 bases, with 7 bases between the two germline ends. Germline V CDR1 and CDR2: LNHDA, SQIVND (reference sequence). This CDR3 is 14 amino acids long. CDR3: CASSIEWEYNEQFF. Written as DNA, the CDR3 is TGTGCCAGTAGTATAGAGTGGGAGTACAATGAGCAGTTCTTC.

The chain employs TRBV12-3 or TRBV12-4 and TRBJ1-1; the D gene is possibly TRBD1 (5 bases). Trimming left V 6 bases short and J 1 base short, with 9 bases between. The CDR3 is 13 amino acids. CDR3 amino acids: CASRSTENTEAFF. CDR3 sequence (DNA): TGTGCCAGCAGATCGACAGAGAACACTGAAGCTTTCTTT.

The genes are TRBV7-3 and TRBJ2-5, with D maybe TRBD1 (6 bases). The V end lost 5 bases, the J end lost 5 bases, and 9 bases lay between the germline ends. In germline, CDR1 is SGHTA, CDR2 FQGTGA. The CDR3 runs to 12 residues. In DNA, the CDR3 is TGTGCCAGCAGCGCAGGGGACGAGACCCAGTACTTC. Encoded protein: CASSAGDETQYF.

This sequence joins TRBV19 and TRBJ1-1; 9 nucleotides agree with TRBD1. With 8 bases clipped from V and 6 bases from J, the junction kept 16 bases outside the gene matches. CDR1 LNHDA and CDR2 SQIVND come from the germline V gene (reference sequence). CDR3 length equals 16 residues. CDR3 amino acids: CASLNRGTGKGAEAFF. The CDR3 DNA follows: TGTGCCAGTCTTAACCGGGGGACAGGGAAAGGCGCTGAAGCTTTCTTT.

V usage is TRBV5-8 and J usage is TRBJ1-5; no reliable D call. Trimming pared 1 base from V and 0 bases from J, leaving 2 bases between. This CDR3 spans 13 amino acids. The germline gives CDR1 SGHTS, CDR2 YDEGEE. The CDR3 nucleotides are TGTGCCAGCAGCTTGTATAGCAATCAGCCCCAGCATTTT. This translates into CASSLYSNQPQHF.

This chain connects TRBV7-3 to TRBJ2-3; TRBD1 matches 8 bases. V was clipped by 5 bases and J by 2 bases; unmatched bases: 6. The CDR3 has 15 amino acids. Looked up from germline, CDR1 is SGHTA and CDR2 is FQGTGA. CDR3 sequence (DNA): TGTGCCAGCAGCGGAGGGACAGGCTCCACAGATACGCAGTATTTT. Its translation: CASSGGTGSTDTQYF.

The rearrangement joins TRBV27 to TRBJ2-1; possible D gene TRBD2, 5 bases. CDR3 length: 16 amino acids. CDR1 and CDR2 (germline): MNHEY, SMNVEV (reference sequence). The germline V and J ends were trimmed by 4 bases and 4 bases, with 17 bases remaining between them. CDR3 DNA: TGTGCCAGCAGTTCCTCAGATCCGGGATCGTACAATGAGCAGTTCTTC. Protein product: CASSSSDPGSYNEQFF.

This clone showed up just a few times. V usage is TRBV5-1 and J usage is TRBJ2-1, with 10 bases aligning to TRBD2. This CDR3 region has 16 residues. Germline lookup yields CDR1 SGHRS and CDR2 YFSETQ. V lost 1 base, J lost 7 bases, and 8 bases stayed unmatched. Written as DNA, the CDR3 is TGCGCCAGCAGCTTGTTGTTGGGACTAGCGAAAAATGAGCAGTTCTTC. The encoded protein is CASSLLLGLAKNEQFF. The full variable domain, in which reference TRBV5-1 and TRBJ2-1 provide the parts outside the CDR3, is KAGVTQTPRYLIKTRGQQVTLSCSPISGHRSVSWYQQTPGQGLQFLFEYFSETQRNKGNFPGRFSGRQFSNSRSEMNVSTLELGDSALYLCASSLLLGLAKNEQFFGPGTRLTVL.

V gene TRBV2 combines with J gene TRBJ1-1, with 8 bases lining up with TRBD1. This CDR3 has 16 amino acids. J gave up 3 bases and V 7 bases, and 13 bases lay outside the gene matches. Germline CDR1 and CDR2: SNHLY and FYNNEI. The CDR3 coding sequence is TGTGCCAGCACCTCAGGGGACAGGAGAGGAGACACTGAAGCTTTCTTT. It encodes CASTSGDRRGDTEAFF.

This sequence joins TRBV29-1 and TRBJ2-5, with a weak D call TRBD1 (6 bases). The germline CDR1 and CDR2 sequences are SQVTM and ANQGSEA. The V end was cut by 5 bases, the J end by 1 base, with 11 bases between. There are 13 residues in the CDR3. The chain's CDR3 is CSVRDTSQETQYF. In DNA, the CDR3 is TGCAGCGTTCGGGACACCTCCCAAGAGACCCAGTACTTC.

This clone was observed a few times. The CDR3 DNA is TGTGCCAGCTCACCTTCCACCGGGACTAGCGGGGGGGCGTCGTTCTTC. Translating it yields CASSPSTGTSGGASFF. V and J are TRBV18 and TRBJ2-1, with TRBD2 identical over 16 bases. Germline V gene sequence: CDR1 KGHSH, CDR2 LQKENI. This CDR3 is 16 amino acids long. V shed 3 bases, J shed 15 bases, and the junction held 11 bases outside the gene matches.

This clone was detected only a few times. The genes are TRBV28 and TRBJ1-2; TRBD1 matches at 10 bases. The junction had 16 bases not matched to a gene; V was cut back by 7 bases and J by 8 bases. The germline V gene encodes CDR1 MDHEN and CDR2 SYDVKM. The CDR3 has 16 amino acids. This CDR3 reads CASTIGGTGDQRGYTF. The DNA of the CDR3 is TGTGCCAGCACCATAGGGGGGACAGGGGACCAGAGGGGCTACACCTTC.

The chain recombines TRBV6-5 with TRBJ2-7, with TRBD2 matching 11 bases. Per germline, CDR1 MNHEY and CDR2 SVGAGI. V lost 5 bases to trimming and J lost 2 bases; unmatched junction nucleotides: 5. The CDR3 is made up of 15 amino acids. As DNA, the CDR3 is TGTGCCAGCAGTAGGACTAGCGGGTCCCCCTACGAGCAGTACTTC. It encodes CASSRTSGSPYEQYF.